Described below is a single T cell receptor beta chain sequence and its context. The antigen remains undetermined. The source of the sample is a study of blood T cells in healthy people across ages. Study-level points and caveats: Investigators treated diversity estimates from one million T cells as underestimates.

Next came a second PCR, run for about 7 to 12 cycles, which used a sample-barcoded 5' primer along with a J-beta primer mix. The authors tagged each cDNA molecule using a template-switch adaptor with 12 random nucleotides. TCRdb fed the 5' RACE reads into MiXCR, producing one record per CDR3 protein. The repertoire holds some 1.4 million distinct CDR3 sequences, with 42% as singletons. The donors, aged roughly 6 to 90, were healthy Caucasians from Russia. Germline loops: CDR1 SGHRS, CDR2 YFSETQ. The CDR3 is made up of 13 amino acids. Germline trimming cut 1 base from V and 9 bases from J; bases unmatched to any gene: 4.

V is TRBV5-1 and J is TRBJ2-1, with 7 bases that match TRBD2. Specimen: blood. The clonotype originates from a woman younger than 35 in good health. The CDR3 protein is CASSLTSAGEQFF. DNA of the CDR3: TGCGCCAGCAGCTTGACTAGCGCAGGTGAGCAGTTCTTC.